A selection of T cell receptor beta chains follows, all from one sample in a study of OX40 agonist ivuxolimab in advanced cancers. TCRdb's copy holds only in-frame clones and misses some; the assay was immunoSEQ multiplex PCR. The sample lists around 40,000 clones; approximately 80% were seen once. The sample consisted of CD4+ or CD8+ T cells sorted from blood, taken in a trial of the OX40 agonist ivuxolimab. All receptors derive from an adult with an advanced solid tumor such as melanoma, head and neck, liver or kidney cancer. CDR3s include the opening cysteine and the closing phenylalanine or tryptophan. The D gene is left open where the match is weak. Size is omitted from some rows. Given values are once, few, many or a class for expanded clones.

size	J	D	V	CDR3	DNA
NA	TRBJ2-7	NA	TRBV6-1	CASSEAGGSYEQYF	TGTGCCAGCAGTGAAGCGGGCGGTTCCTACGAGCAGTACTTC
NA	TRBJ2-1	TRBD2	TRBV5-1	CASSLAGLAGGEQFF	TGCGCCAGCAGCTTGGCTGGACTAGCGGGGGGTGAGCAGTTCTTC
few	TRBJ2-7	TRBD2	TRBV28	CASRAVAGFTYEQYF	TGTGCCAGCAGAGCAGTAGCGGGGTTTACCTACGAGCAGTACTTC
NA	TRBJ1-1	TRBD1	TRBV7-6	CASSKDRAEGEAFF	TGTGCCAGCAGCAAGGACAGGGCGGAAGGTGAAGCTTTCTTT
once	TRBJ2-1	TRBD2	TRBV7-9	CASSSLTSGMIWEQFF	TGTGCCAGCAGCTCCCTGACTAGCGGGATGATATGGGAGCAGTTCTTC
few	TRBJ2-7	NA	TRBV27	CASRDGSYEQYF	TGTGCCAGCAGGGACGGATCCTACGAGCAGTACTTC
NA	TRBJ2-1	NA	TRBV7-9	CASSPTGEQEISYNEQFF	TGTGCCAGCAGCCCCACAGGAGAACAAGAAATCTCCTACAATGAGCAGTTCTTC
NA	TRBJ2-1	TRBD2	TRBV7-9	CASSIGLASYNEQFF	TGTGCCAGCAGCATAGGACTAGCCTCCTACAATGAGCAGTTCTTC
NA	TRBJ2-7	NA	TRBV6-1	CASSEAGQAGREQYF	TGTGCCAGCAGTGAAGCAGGACAGGCAGGGAGGGAGCAGTACTTC
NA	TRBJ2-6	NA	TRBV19	CASSMGSGANVLTF	TGTGCCAGTAGTATGGGCTCTGGGGCCAACGTCCTGACTTTC
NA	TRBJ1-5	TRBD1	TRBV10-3	CAAGTGDSNQPQHF	TGTGCCGCCGGGACAGGGGATAGCAATCAGCCCCAGCATTTT
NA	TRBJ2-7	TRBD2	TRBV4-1	CASSPARTSYEQYF	TGCGCCAGCAGTCCTGCCCGGACTAGCTACGAGCAGTACTTC
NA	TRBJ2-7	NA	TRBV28	CASSPGPRSSYEQYF	TGTGCCAGCAGTCCTGGACCCCGGAGCTCCTACGAGCAGTACTTC
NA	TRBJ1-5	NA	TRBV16	CASSQTPGGVLDQPQHF	TGTGCCAGCAGCCAAACGCCCGGAGGGGTTTTGGATCAGCCCCAGCATTTT
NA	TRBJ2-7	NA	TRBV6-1	CASSEGRTYEQYF	TGTGCCAGCAGTGAGGGCAGAACCTACGAGCAGTACTTC
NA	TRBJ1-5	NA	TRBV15	CATSRDRGYNQPQHF	TGTGCCACCAGCAGAGATCGGGGGTACAATCAGCCCCAGCATTTT
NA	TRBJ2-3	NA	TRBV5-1	CASSLGSGNTDTQYF	TGCGCCAGCAGCTTGGGATCGGGCAACACAGATACGCAGTATTTT
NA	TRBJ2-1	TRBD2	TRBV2	CASSEVPTSGRIRYEQFF	TGTGCCAGCAGTGAAGTCCCGACTAGCGGGAGGATCCGCTATGAGCAGTTCTTC
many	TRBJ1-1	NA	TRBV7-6	CASSPGGATEAFF	TGTGCCAGCAGCCCCGGGGGGGCCACTGAAGCTTTCTTT
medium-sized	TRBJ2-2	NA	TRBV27	CATGVTGLTTGELFF	TGTGCCACCGGCGTAACAGGACTCACCACCGGGGAGCTGTTTTTT
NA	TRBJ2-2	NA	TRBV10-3	CAIASGVGTGELFF	TGTGCCATCGCCTCAGGGGTAGGCACCGGGGAGCTGTTTTTT
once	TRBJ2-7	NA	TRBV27	CASSFGRGYEQYF	TGTGCCAGCAGTTTCGGGAGAGGCTACGAGCAGTACTTC
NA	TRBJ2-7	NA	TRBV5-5	CASSLSTNYEQYF	TGTGCCAGCAGCTTGTCTACAAATTACGAGCAGTACTTC
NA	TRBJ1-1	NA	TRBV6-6	CASSYEASNTEAFF	TGTGCCAGCAGTTATGAGGCGTCCAACACTGAAGCTTTCTTT
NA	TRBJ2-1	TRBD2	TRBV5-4	CASSLGLVGGLIDNEQFF	TGTGCCAGCAGCTTGGGGCTGGTCGGGGGGTTAATCGACAATGAGCAGTTCTTC
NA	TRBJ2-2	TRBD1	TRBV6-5	CASSPGTANTGELFF	TGTGCCAGCAGTCCCGGGACAGCGAACACCGGGGAGCTGTTTTTT
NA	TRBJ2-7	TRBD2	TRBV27	CASSLTPGLIYEQYF	TGTGCCAGCAGTTTAACTCCGGGACTAATATACGAGCAGTACTTC
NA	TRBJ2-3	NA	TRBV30	CAWSGEGAIQPADTQYF	TGTGCCTGGTCGGGGGAGGGGGCGATCCAACCCGCAGATACGCAGTATTTT
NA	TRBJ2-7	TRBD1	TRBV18	CASSPKDRGYEQYF	TGTGCCAGCTCACCCAAGGACAGGGGCTACGAGCAGTACTTC
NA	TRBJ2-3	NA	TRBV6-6	CASTESGTQYF	TGTGCCAGCACTGAGAGTGGAACGCAGTATTTT
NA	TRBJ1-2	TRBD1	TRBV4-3	CASSVLGQGYGYTF	TGCGCCAGCAGCGTCCTGGGACAGGGATATGGCTACACCTTC
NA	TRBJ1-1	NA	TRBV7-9	CASSDNVEAFF	TGTGCCAGCAGCGACAATGTGGAAGCTTTCTTT
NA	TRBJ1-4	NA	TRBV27	CASSSGSRQINEKLFF	TGTGCCAGCAGTTCGGGTAGTCGGCAGATTAATGAAAAACTGTTTTTT
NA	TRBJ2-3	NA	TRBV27	CASTPQRVTDTQYF	TGTGCCAGCACCCCCCAGCGGGTAACAGATACGCAGTATTTT
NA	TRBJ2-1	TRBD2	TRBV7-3	CASSLTGLAGYNEQFF	TGTGCCAGCAGCTTAACCGGACTAGCGGGATACAATGAGCAGTTCTTC
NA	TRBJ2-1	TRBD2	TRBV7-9	CASSLSWVATGGRNEQFF	TGTGCCAGCAGCTTAAGTTGGGTAGCTACGGGAGGGAGAAATGAGCAGTTCTTC
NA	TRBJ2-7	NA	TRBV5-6	CASSKIGSVYEQYF	TGTGCCAGCAGCAAAATTGGGTCAGTCTACGAGCAGTACTTC
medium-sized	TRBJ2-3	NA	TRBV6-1	CASSELGSTDTQYF	TGTGCCAGCAGTGAATTGGGCAGCACAGATACGCAGTATTTT
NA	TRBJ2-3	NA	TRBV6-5	CASSLTPPTDTQYF	TGTGCCAGCAGTTTAACCCCACCCACAGATACGCAGTATTTT
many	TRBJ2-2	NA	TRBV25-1	CASSRVEGSSTGELFF	TGTGCCAGCTCTCGGGTGGAGGGGTCGTCCACCGGGGAGCTGTTTTTT
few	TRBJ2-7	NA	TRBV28	CASSLLGTYEQYF	TGTGCCAGCAGTTTACTCGGGACCTACGAGCAGTACTTC
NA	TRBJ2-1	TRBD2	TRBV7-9	CASSLDPSGSQLEQFF	TGTGCCAGCAGCTTAGATCCCAGCGGGAGTCAACTTGAGCAGTTCTTC
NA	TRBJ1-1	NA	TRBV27	CASSLLGGADLMNTEAFF	TGTGCCAGCAGTTTATTGGGTGGCGCAGATTTGATGAACACTGAAGCTTTCTTT
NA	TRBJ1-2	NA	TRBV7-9	CASSLAGGGYTF	TGTGCCAGCAGCTTAGCTGGGGGTGGCTACACCTTC
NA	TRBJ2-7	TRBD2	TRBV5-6	CASSLDTSGFYEQYF	TGTGCCAGCAGCTTGGATACTAGCGGGTTTTACGAGCAGTACTTC
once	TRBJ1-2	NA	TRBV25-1	CASSTANYGYTF	TGTGCCAGTAGTACAGCAAACTATGGCTACACCTTC
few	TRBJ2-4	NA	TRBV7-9	CASSKNSGLAKNIQYF	TGTGCCAGCAGCAAAAATAGCGGTCTAGCCAAAAACATTCAGTACTTC
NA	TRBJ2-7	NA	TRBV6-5	CASSASIYEQYF	TGTGCCAGCAGTGCATCTATCTACGAGCAGTACTTC
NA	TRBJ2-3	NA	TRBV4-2	CASSQEQSWGTDTQYF	TGTGCCAGCAGCCAGGAACAAAGCTGGGGCACAGATACGCAGTATTTT
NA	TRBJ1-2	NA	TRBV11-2	CASSPGGEGGYTF	TGTGCCAGCAGCCCCGGGGGAGAGGGTGGCTACACCTTC
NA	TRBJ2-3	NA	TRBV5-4	CASSFGQSDTQYF	TGTGCCAGCAGCTTTGGCCAGTCAGATACGCAGTATTTT
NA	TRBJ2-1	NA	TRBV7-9	CASSPEVDEQFF	TGTGCCAGCAGCCCGGAAGTGGATGAGCAGTTCTTC
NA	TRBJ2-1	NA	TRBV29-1	CSALLADPWEVAYNEQFF	TGCAGCGCCTTACTAGCCGACCCCTGGGAGGTCGCCTACAATGAGCAGTTCTTC
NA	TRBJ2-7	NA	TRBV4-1	CASSQMGGRRDEQYF	TGCGCCAGCAGCCAAATGGGGGGGCGCAGGGACGAGCAGTACTTC
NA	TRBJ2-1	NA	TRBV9	CASSGHGGSSYNEQFF	TGTGCCAGCAGCGGCCACGGAGGTAGCTCCTACAATGAGCAGTTCTTC
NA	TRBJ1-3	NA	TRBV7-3	CASSLARVFSGNTIYF	TGTGCCAGCAGCTTAGCGCGGGTCTTCTCTGGAAACACCATATATTTT
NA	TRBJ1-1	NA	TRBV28	CASSLWGGQNTEAFF	TGTGCCAGCAGTTTATGGGGCGGACAGAACACTGAAGCTTTCTTT
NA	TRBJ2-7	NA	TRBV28	CASSTTGYEQYF	TGTGCCAGCAGTACTACAGGGTACGAGCAGTACTTC
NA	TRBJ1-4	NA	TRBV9	CASSVWGATNEKLFF	TGTGCCAGCAGCGTCTGGGGCGCAACTAATGAAAAACTGTTTTTT